The 23 T cell receptor beta chains in this list originate from one sample, sequenced in a study of CD8 T cells in Susac syndrome. An amount of RNA that ranged from roughly 0.45 to 1 ug was reverse transcribed with random hexamers. TCRdb re-called the immunoSEQ multiplex PCR reads with MiXCR, one entry per CDR3 protein. The sample lists tens of thousands of distinct CDR3 sequences; approximately 96% were seen once. Sequenced: CD8+ T cells from PBMCs. All receptors derive from a human donor with Susac syndrome.

The genes are TRBV9 and TRBJ2-1; D uncertain. The ends were cut back, 1 base at V and 5 bases at J, with 4 bases in the middle. Per the germline V gene, CDR1 is SGDLS and CDR2 is YYNGEE. The CDR3 spans 12 residues. CDR3 sequence: CASSVTNNEQFF. The CDR3 DNA reads as TGTGCCAGCAGCGTAACCAACAATGAGCAGTTCTTC.

The chain uses TRBV11-2 and TRBJ2-7; D not certain. Germline lookup yields CDR1 SGHAT and CDR2 FQNNGV. The CDR3 contains 14 residues. The V gene lost 4 bases and the J gene lost 7 bases, with 17 bases spanning the gap. CDR3 residues: CASSSLESLREQYF. The DNA of the CDR3 is TGTGCCAGCAGCTCCCTTGAATCCTTAAGGGAGCAGTACTTC.

V is TRBV20-1 and J is TRBJ1-2, with 9 bases fitting TRBD1. The trim removed 5 bases at V and 7 bases at J, leaving 11 bases unmatched. This CDR3 spans 14 amino acids. Germline V gene data show CDR1 as DFQATT and CDR2 as SNEGSKA (reference sequence). CDR3 loop: CSAGSPDRGRGYTF. DNA for the CDR3: TGCAGTGCTGGATCCCCGGACAGGGGCCGTGGCTACACCTTC.

The chain uses TRBV7-2 and TRBJ2-1; D is perhaps TRBD1 (6 bases). CDR3 length: 14 amino acids. V was shortened by 2 bases and J by 5 bases, with 10 bases between the two germline ends. CDR1 is SGHTA, CDR2 FQGNSA, per germline. The CDR3 protein is CASSLRNRDNEQFF. CDR3 DNA sequence: TGTGCCAGCAGCTTACGGAACAGGGACAATGAGCAGTTCTTC.

This clonotype was recorded once. V is TRBV2 and J is TRBJ2-6, with TRBD1 matching 7 bases. The CDR3 totals 13 residues. Germline lookup yields CDR1 SNHLY and CDR2 FYNNEI. V lost 9 bases to trimming and J lost 2 bases; unmatched junction nucleotides: 1. The CDR3 loop reads CARQGTGANVLTF. The CDR3 DNA sequence: TGTGCCAGACAGGGGACTGGGGCCAACGTCCTGACTTTC.

A few counts support this clonotype. This rearrangement joins TRBV6-5 to TRBJ1-1, with 7 bases that match TRBD1. V lost 4 bases, J lost 7 bases, and 3 bases stayed unmatched. This CDR3 contains 12 residues. Germline V CDR1 and CDR2: MNHEY, SVGAGI. This CDR3 is CASSSGTVEAFF. The CDR3 DNA sequence: TGTGCCAGCAGTTCGGGGACAGTTGAAGCTTTCTTT.

V gene TRBV9 combines with J gene TRBJ2-5; tentatively, D is TRBD1 (6 bases). The CDR3 sequence is 14 residues long. Trimming cost V 4 bases and J 1 base, with 11 bases left between them. Per the germline V gene, CDR1 is SGDLS and CDR2 is YYNGEE. This CDR3 reads CASSLGTLQETQYF. CDR3 nucleotide sequence: TGTGCCAGCAGCCTCGGGACACTCCAAGAGACCCAGTACTTC.

A few counts support this clonotype. The chain uses TRBV3-1 and TRBJ2-2; no clear D gene. V lost 3 bases, J lost 1 base, and 9 bases lay in between. This CDR3 comprises 15 residues. Germline values: CDR1 LGHDT, CDR2 YNNKEL (reference sequence). CDR3 region: CASSQDGKNTGELFF. In nucleotides, the CDR3 is TGTGCCAGCAGCCAGGACGGAAAGAACACCGGGGAGCTGTTTTTT.

The V call is TRBV9, the J call TRBJ1-6, with D perhaps matching TRBD1 (5 bases). The length of the CDR3 is 14 residues. V lost 3 bases and J 7 bases, leaving 11 bases between the germline ends. CDR1 and CDR2 from the germline V gene are SGDLS and YYNGEE. As DNA, the CDR3 is TGTGCCAGCAGCGGGGGGACGGGCAATTCACCCCTCCACTTT. This translates into CASSGGTGNSPLHF.

This rearrangement joins TRBV6-5 to TRBJ2-7; weak D call: TRBD2 (6 bases). CDR3 size: 17 residues. Germline CDR1 reads MNHEY; CDR2 reads SVGAGI. The V end was cut by 5 bases, the J end by 0 bases, with 20 bases between. The CDR3 DNA is TGTGCCAGCAGTACTCACGGGGGAGGTCCGAGCTCCTACGAGCAGTACTTC. Protein product: CASSTHGGGPSSYEQYF.

A word on this clonotype: One end of the junction is discordant with germline, which a read error may explain. The chain joins TRBV6-5 to TRBJ1-1, with 7 bases matching TRBD1. The CDR3 contains 14 residues. Per the germline V gene, CDR1 is MNHEY and CDR2 is SVGAGI. The CDR3: CASTPSGGNPEAFF. The CDR3 nucleotides read TGTGCCAGCACTCCCTCAGGGGGGAACCCTGAAGCTTTCTTT.

The J gene is TRBJ2-1, the V gene TRBV15; no firm D call. The germline gives CDR1 LNHNV, CDR2 YYDKDF (reference sequence). This CDR3 region has 14 residues. Deletions cut 0 bases from V and 3 bases from J, with 6 bases between. Here the CDR3 DNA reads TGTGCCACCAGCAGAGAGAGTTTCTACAATGAGCAGTTCTTC. This codes for CATSRESFYNEQFF.

The chain is built from TRBV7-9 and TRBJ1-4; D may be TRBD1 (5 bases). The CDR3 length is 15 residues. The V end lost 5 bases, the J end lost 5 bases, and 15 bases lay between the germline ends. Germline V gene data show CDR1 as SEHNR and CDR2 as FQNEAQ (reference sequence). The CDR3 DNA reads as TGTGCCAGCAGCACGGTGACAGAATCGAATGAAAAACTGTTTTTT. This translates into CASSTVTESNEKLFF.

This rearrangement joins TRBV5-4 to TRBJ2-7; TRBD1 aligns across 8 bases. The CDR3 extends over 15 amino acids. The junction had 11 bases not matched to a gene; V was cut back by 4 bases and J by 5 bases. Per the germline V gene, CDR1 is SGHNT and CDR2 is YYREEE (reference sequence). The CDR3 sequence: CASSGWDRISNEQYF. The CDR3 nucleotides read TGTGCCAGCAGCGGGTGGGACAGGATCTCGAACGAGCAGTACTTC. Based on the CDR3 plus reference TRBV5-4 and TRBJ2-7, the full variable domain is ETGVTQSPTHLIKTRGQQVTLRCSSQSGHNTVSWYQQALGQGPQFIFQYYREEENGRGNFPPRFSGLQFPNYSSELNVNALELDDSALYLCASSGWDRISNEQYFGPGTRLTVT.

The V gene is TRBV27, the J gene TRBJ2-7; possible D gene TRBD1, 6 bases. V lost 5 bases to trimming and J lost 2 bases, with 13 bases between them. Germline loops: CDR1 MNHEY, CDR2 SMNVEV (reference sequence). The CDR3 consists of 14 residues. CDR3 in DNA: TGTGCCAGCAGTGTTCAGGGGTTGCCCTACGAGCAGTACTTC. Translated: CASSVQGLPYEQYF.

In DNA, the CDR3 is TGCAGCGTGGAGGACAGGTCCCATGGCTACACCTTC. Translation gives CSVEDRSHGYTF. This chain joins TRBV29-1 and TRBJ1-2; 7 bases are a match to TRBD1. The V gene's germline CDR1 is SQVTM and CDR2 ANQGSEA. Germline trimming cut 6 bases from V and 6 bases from J; bases unmatched to any gene: 7. The CDR3 contains 12 residues.

The chain employs TRBV15 and TRBJ1-2; 9 nucleotides align to TRBD1. The trim removed 4 bases at V and 7 bases at J, leaving 19 bases unmatched. CDR1 is LNHNV, CDR2 YYDKDF, per germline (reference sequence). This CDR3 contains 18 residues. For the CDR3, the DNA is TGTGCCACCAGCAAAGACCTTGTGACAAGGACAGGGGAGGGTGGCTACACCTTC. Its protein is CATSKDLVTRTGEGGYTF.

The V gene is TRBV25-1, the J gene TRBJ2-7; 7 nucleotides align to TRBD2. Trimming took 6 bases from V and 5 from J; bases not matched to a gene: 1. CDR3 length: 11 residues. The germline gives CDR1 MGHDK, CDR2 SYGVNS. This chain's CDR3 is CASRRGDEQYF. The CDR3 bases are TGTGCCAGCAGACGGGGGGACGAGCAGTACTTC.

This chain links TRBV29-1 with TRBJ2-1; 11 nucleotides match TRBD2. Germline V lookup: CDR1 SQVTM, CDR2 ANQGSEA. With V trimmed by 2 bases and J by 8 bases, 11 bases remained unmatched. The CDR3 consists of 16 residues. This CDR3 reads CSVEPNSGGGSDEQFF. The CDR3 DNA reads TGCAGCGTTGAACCAAATAGCGGGGGGGGTTCAGATGAGCAGTTCTTC.

This chain uses TRBV6-2 or TRBV6-3 with TRBJ2-5; no reliable D call. CDR1 MNHEY and CDR2 SVGEGT come from the germline V gene. This CDR3 has 12 amino acids. V lost 3 bases, J lost 5 bases, and 7 bases lay in between. The CDR3, as DNA: TGTGCCAGCAGTTATAGTAGGGAGACCCAGTACTTC. Its protein is CASSYSRETQYF.

The chain links TRBV29-1 to TRBJ2-5; tentative D call: TRBD2 (7 bases). Deletions cut 3 bases from V and 5 bases from J, with 13 bases between. CDR3 length: 13 amino acids. Germline CDR1 and CDR2: SQVTM and ANQGSEA. CDR3 sequence (DNA): TGCAGCGTTGACGGGGGAGGGGGGGAGACCCAGTACTTC. Its protein product is CSVDGGGGETQYF.

Only one count was recorded for this clonotype. The chain joins TRBV4-3 to TRBJ2-5, with a possible D match to TRBD2 (5 bases). The CDR3 loop spans 16 amino acids. CDR1 is LGHNA, CDR2 YSLEER, per germline. The V and J ends lost 1 base and 11 bases respectively, with 23 bases between them. CDR3 region: CASSQALAGLADWQYF. CDR3 bases: TGCGCCAGCAGCCAAGCCCTAGCCGGGCTAGCCGATTGGCAGTACTTC.

The chain has TRBV30 and TRBJ2-1, with TRBD1 as a possible D gene (5 bases). The CDR3 loop spans 13 amino acids. Germline values: CDR1 GTSNPN, CDR2 SVGIG (reference sequence). Trimming left V 4 bases short and J 1 base short, with 8 bases between. CDR3 protein: CAWNQGSYNEQFF. The CDR3 region has the DNA TGTGCCTGGAACCAGGGATCCTACAATGAGCAGTTCTTC.